The clone carrying this TCR beta chain was seen a handful of times. Its antigen is not identified. Other DNA sequences in this specimen translate into the identical CDR3. This CDR3 region has 13 residues. V shed 5 bases and J shed 4 bases, with 11 bases lying between them. Per germline, CDR1 SEHNR and CDR2 FQNEAQ (reference sequence). This sample is drawn from a study of beta chain features in type 1 diabetes. What was sequenced were expressed TCRB transcripts, since all of the isolated RNA had been reverse transcribed. Naive, central memory and regulatory T cell samples came to a mean of approximately 3.57 million reads. Profiling relied on immunoSEQ multiplex PCR, and the TCRdb table lists in-frame clones only, not all of them. Seen here are under 950,000 clones, 15% to 20% observed once, and the top ten hold 0.02% to 0.025%. General study findings and limits: TCRB rearrangement may or may not be influenced by HLA type; here this remained unresolved.

This rearrangement joins TRBV7-9 to TRBJ1-2, with D perhaps TRBD1 (6 bases). The specimen sequenced was naive CD4+ T cells from blood. The sequence was collected from a woman aged 18-30 years in good health. The chain's CDR3 is CASSPQGPYGYTF. CDR3 nucleotides: TGTGCCAGCAGCCCACAGGGTCCCTATGGCTACACCTTC.